The clone carrying this T cell receptor (beta chain) was seen a few times. The data originate from a study of T-cell memory formation after mild COVID-19. Germline V gene sequence: CDR1 MNHEY, CDR2 SVGEGT. Trimming cost V 4 bases and J 2 bases; bases outside gene matches: 10. CDR3 length: 18 residues. One entry per CDR3 protein results from TCRdb running MiXCR on the 5' RACE reads. The sample carries hundreds of thousands of distinct CDR3 sequences, over 15% recorded once. Sequencing was done on a sample of PBMCs or a T cell subset sorted from them (not recorded which). The receptor was derived from an adult woman who had mild COVID-19 (a few samples of this study predate the infection). Cell type and time point are not known. This rearrangement joins TRBV6-2 or TRBV6-3 to TRBJ2-7, with 14 nucleotides matching TRBD2. CDR3 nucleotides: TGTGCCAGCAGTTCGCCGCGGGGACTAGCGGGAGTCCCCTACGAGCAGTACTTC. Its translation is CASSSPRGLAGVPYEQYF.